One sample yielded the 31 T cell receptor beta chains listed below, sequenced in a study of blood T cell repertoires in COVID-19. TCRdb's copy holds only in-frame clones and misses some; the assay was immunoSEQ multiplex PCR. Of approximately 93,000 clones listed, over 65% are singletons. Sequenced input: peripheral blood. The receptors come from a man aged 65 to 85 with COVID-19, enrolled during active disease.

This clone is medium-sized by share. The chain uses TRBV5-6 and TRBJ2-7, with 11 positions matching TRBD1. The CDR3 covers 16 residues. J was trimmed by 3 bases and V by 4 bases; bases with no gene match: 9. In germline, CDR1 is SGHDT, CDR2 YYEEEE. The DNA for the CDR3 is TGTGCCAGCAGCACGATCGGACAGGGGGCGGACTACGAGCAGTACTTC. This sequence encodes CASSTIGQGADYEQYF.

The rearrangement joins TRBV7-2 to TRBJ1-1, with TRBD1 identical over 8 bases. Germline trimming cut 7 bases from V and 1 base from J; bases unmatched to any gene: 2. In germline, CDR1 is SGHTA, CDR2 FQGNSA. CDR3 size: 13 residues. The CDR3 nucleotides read TGTGCCAGCATCGGACAGGGGAACACTGAAGCTTTCTTT. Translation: CASIGQGNTEAFF.

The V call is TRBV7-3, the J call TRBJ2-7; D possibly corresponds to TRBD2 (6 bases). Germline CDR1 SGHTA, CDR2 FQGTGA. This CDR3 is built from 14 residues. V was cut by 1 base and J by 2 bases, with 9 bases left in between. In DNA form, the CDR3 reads TGTGCCAGCAGCTTAATGGGGGGACCCTACGAGCAGTACTTC. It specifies CASSLMGGPYEQYF. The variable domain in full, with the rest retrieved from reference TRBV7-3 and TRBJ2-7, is GAGVSQTPSNKVTEKGKYVELRCDPISGHTALYWYRQSLGQGPEFLIYFQGTGAADDSGLPNDRFFAVRPEGSVSTLKIQRTERGDSAVYLCASSLMGGPYEQYFGPGTRLTVT.

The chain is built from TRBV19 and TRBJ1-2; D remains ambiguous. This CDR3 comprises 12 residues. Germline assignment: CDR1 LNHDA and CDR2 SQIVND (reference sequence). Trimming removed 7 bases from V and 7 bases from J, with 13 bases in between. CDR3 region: CASKADYGGYTF. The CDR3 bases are TGTGCCAGTAAGGCCGACTACGGTGGCTACACCTTC.

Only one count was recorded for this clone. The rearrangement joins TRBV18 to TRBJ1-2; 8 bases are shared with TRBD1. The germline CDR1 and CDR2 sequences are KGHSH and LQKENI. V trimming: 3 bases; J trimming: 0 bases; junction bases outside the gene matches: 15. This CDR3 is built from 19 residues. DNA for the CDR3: TGTGCCAGCTCACCCGCGGGGAGACAGGGGCGATCCCCTAACTATGGCTACACCTTC. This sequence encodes CASSPAGRQGRSPNYGYTF.

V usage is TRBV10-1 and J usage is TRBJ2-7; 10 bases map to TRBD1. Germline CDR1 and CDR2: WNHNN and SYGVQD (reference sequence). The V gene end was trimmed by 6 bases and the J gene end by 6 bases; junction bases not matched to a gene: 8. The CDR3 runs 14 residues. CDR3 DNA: TGCGCCAGCAGGGGGGGGACAGGGGTTCGCGAGCAGTACTTC. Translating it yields CASRGGTGVREQYF.

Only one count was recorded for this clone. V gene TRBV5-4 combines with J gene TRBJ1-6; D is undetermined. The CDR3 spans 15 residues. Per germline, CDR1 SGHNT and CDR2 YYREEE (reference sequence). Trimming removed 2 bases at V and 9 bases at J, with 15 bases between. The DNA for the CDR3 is TGTGCCAGCAGCTTCGGTGAAGCGGGCCGTTCACCCCTCCACTTT. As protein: CASSFGEAGRSPLHF.

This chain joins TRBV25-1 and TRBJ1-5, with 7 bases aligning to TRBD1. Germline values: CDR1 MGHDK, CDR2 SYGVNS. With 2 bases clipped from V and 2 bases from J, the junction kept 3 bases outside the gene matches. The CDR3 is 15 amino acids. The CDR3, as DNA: TGTGCCAGCAGTGAACAGGGGGTTGGCAATCAGCCCCAGCATTTT. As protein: CASSEQGVGNQPQHF. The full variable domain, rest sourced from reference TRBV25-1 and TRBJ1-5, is EADIYQTPRYLVIGTGKKITLECSQTMGHDKMYWYQQDPGMELHLIHYSYGVNSTEKGDLSSESTVSRIRTEHFPLTLESARPSHTSQYLCASSEQGVGNQPQHFGDGTRLSIL.

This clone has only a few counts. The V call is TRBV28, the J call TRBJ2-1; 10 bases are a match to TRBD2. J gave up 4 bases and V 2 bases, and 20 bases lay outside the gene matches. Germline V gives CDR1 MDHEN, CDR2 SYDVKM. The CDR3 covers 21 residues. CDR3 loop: CASSLGADTRRASGSYNEQFF. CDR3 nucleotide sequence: TGTGCCAGCAGTTTAGGGGCCGATACTCGTCGGGCTAGCGGGAGTTACAATGAGCAGTTCTTC.

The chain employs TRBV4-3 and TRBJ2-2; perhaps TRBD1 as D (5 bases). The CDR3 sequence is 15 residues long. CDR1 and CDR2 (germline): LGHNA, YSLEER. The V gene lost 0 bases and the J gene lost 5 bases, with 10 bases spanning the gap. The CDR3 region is CASSQDPGRTGELFF. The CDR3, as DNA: TGCGCCAGCAGCCAAGATCCAGGGCGGACCGGGGAGCTGTTTTTT.

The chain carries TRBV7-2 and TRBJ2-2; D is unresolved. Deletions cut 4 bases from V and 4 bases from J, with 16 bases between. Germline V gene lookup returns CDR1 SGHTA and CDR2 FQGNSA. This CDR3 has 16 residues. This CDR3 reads CASSSYLQRGTGELFF. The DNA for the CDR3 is TGTGCCAGCAGCTCCTATCTCCAGCGAGGCACCGGGGAGCTGTTTTTT.

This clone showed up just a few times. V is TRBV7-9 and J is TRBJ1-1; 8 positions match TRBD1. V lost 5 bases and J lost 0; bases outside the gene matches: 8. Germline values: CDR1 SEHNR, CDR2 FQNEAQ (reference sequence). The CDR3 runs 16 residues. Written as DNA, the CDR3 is TGTGCCAGCAGCCCAGGGGGGACAGGAATGAACACTGAAGCTTTCTTT. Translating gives CASSPGGTGMNTEAFF. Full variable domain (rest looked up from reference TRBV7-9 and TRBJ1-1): DTGVSQNPRHKITKRGQNVTFRCDPISEHNRLYWYRQTLGQGPEFLTYFQNEAQLEKSRLLSDRFSAERPKGSFSTLEIQRTEQGDSAMYLCASSPGGTGMNTEAFFGQGTRLTVV.

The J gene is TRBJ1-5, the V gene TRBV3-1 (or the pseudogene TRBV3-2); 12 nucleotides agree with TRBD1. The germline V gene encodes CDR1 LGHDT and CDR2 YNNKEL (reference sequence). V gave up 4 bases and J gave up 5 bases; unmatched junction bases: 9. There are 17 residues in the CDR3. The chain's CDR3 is CASSRPGQGARHQPQHF. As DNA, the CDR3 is TGTGCCAGCAGCCGTCCGGGACAGGGGGCCAGGCATCAGCCCCAGCATTTT.

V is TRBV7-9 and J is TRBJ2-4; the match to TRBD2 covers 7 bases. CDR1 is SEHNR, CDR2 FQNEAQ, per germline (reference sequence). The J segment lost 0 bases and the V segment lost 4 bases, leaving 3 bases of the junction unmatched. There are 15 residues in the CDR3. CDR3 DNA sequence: TGTGCCAGCAGCTCTTGGGGGGGAGCCAAAAACATTCAGTACTTC. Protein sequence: CASSSWGGAKNIQYF. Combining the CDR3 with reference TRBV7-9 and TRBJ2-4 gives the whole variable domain DTGVSQNPRHKITKRGQNVTFRCDPISEHNRLYWYRQTLGQGPEFLTYFQNEAQLEKSRLLSDRFSAERPKGSFSTLEIQRTEQGDSAMYLCASSSWGGAKNIQYFGAGTRLSVL.

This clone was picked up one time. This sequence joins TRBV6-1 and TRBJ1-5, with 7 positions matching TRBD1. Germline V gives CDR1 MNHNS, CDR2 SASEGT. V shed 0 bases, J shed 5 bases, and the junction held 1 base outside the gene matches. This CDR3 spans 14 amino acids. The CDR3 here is CASSEATGYQPQHF. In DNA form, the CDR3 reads TGTGCCAGCAGTGAAGCGACAGGGTATCAGCCCCAGCATTTT.

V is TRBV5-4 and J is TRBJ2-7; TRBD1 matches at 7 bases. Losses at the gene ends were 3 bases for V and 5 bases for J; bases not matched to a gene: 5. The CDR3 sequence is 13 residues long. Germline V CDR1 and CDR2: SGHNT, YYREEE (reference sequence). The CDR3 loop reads CASSSRDSHEQYF. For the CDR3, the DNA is TGTGCCAGCAGCTCCCGGGACAGCCACGAGCAGTACTTC.

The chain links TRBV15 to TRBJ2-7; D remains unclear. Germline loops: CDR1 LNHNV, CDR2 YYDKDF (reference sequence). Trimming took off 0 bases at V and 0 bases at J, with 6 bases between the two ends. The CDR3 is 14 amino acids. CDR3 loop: CATSREAGSYEQYF. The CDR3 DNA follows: TGTGCCACCAGCAGAGAGGCAGGCTCCTACGAGCAGTACTTC.

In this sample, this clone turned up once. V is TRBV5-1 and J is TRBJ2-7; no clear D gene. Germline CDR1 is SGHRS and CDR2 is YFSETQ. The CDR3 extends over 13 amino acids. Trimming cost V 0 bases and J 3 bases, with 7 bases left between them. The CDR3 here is CASSLAVSYEQYF. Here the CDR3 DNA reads TGCGCCAGCAGCTTGGCCGTCAGCTACGAGCAGTACTTC. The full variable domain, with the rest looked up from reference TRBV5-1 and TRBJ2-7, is KAGVTQTPRYLIKTRGQQVTLSCSPISGHRSVSWYQQTPGQGLQFLFEYFSETQRNKGNFPGRFSGRQFSNSRSEMNVSTLELGDSALYLCASSLAVSYEQYFGPGTRLTVT.

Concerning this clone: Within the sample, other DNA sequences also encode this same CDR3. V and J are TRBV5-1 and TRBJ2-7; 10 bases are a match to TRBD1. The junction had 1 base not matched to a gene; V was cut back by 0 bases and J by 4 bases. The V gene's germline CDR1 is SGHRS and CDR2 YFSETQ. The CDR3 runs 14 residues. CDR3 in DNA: TGCGCCAGCAGCTTGGGGACAGGGGGGTACGAGCAGTACTTC. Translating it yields CASSLGTGGYEQYF.

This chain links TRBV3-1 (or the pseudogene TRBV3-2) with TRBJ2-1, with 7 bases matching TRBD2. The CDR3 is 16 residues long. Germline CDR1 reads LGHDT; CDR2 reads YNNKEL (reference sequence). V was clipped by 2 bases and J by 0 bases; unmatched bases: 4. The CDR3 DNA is TGTGCCAGCAGCCAAACGACTAGCAGCTCCTACAATGAGCAGTTCTTC. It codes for CASSQTTSSSYNEQFF.

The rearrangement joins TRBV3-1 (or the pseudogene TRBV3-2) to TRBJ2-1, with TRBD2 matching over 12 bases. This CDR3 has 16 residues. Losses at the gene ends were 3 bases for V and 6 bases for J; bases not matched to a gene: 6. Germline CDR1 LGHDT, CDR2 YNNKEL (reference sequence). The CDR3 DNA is TGTGCCAGCAGCCAGGAGACTAGCGGGAGCGTCAATGAGCAGTTCTTC. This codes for CASSQETSGSVNEQFF.

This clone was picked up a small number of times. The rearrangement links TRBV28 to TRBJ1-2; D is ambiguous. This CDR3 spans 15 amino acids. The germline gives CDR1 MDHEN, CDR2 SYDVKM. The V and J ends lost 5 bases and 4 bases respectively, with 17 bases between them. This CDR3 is CASSRRGSPSYGYTF. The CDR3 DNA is TGTGCCAGCAGTCGGCGAGGGTCCCCCTCCTATGGCTACACCTTC.

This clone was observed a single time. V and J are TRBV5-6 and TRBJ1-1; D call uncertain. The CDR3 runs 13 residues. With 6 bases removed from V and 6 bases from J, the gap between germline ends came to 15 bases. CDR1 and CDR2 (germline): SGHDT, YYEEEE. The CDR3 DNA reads TGTGCCAGCATCCCGCTCGGGTCCGCTGAAGCTTTCTTT. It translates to CASIPLGSAEAFF.

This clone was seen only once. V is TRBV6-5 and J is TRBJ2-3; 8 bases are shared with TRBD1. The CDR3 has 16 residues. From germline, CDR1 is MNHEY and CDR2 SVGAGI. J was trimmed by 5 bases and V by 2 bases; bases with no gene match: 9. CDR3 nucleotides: TGTGCCAGCAGTTACCACCGGGGACAGGACCAAGATACGCAGTATTTT. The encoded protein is CASSYHRGQDQDTQYF.

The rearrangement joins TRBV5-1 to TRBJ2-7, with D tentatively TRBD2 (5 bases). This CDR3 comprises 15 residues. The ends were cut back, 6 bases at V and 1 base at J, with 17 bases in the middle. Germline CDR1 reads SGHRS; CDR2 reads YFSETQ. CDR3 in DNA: TGCGCCAGCAATGTCGGAGACTACCAGTCCTACGAGCAGTACTTC. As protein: CASNVGDYQSYEQYF.

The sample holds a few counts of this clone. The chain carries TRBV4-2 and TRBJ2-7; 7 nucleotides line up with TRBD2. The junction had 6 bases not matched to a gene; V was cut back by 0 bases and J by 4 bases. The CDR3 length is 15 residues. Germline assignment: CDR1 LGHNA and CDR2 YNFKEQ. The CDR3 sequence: CASSQDGPGGYEQYF. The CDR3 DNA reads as TGTGCCAGCAGCCAAGACGGGCCCGGGGGGTACGAGCAGTACTTC.

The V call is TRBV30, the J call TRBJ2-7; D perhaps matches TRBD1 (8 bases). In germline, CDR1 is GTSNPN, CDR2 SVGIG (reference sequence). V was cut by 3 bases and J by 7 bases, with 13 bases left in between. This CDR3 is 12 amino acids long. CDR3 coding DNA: TGTGCCTGGAGCGGACAGGGACTAGAGCAGTACTTC. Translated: CAWSGQGLEQYF.

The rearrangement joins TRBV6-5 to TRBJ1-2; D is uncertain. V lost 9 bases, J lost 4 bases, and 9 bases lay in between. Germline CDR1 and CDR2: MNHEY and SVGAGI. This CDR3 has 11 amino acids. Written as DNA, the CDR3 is TGTGCCAGTACCCGGGGCTATGGCTACACCTTC. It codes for CASTRGYGYTF.

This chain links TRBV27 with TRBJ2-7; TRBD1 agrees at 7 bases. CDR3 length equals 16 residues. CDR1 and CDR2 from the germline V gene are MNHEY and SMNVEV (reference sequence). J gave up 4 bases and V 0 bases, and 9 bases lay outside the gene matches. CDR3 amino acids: CASSLSFRQGVYEQYF. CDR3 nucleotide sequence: TGTGCCAGCAGTTTATCGTTCCGACAGGGAGTATACGAGCAGTACTTC.

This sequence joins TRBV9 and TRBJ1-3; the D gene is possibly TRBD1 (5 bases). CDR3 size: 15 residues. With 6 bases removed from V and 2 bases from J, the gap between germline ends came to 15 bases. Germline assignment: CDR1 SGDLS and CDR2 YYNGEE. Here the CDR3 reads CASTTNQGPGNTIYF. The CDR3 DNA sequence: TGTGCCAGCACTACCAACCAGGGTCCTGGAAACACCATATATTTT.

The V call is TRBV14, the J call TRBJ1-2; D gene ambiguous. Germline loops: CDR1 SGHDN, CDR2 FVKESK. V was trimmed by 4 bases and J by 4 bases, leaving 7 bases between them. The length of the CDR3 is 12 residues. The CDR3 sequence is CASSLRSYGYTF. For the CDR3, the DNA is TGTGCCAGCAGCCTTCGGAGCTATGGCTACACCTTC.